This T cell receptor beta chain was obtained from a study of T cell repertoires in cytomegalovirus infection. Study details: Well-studied HLA-B-restricted epitopes and recently identified HLA-C-restricted epitopes of CMV were both used in the study. CMV infection and matching HLA type were both indicated by public TCR beta signatures.

A remark on this clonotype: What it binds is unknown. Germline is not matched at one junction end, which may reflect a read error.

Study-level results: The ex vivo response showed dominance by HLA-C-restricted CMV-specific TCR beta clonotypes. CMV carriers having the relevant HLA were flagged by cumulative public TCR beta family frequency.

TCRdb re-derived calls from the reads in MiXCR, one entry per CDR3 protein. Among about 890,000 distinct CDR3 sequences listed, roughly 30% were seen once. The length of the CDR3 is 15 residues. Germline lookup yields CDR1 LNHNV and CDR2 YYDKDF (reference sequence). This rearrangement joins TRBV15 to TRBJ2-4, with D hard to call. This sample comprised cultured CD8+ T cells from PBMCs, obtained from culture after CMV antigen stimulation. The receptor's source is a human donor in good health (CMV status not recorded). Some clones in this sample may be carry-over from other donors' samples. The CDR3 protein is CAASRDGDPKNIQYF. The CDR3 DNA reads as TGTGCCGCCAGCAGAGATGGTGACCCCAAAAACATTCAGTACTTC.